The 7 T cell receptor beta chains in this list originate from one sample, sequenced in a study of CXCR3-negative and CXCR3-positive naive CD8 T cells. UMI-labeled 5' RACE TRB cDNA libraries were prepared from the cells. TCRdb re-called the 5' RACE reads and catalogs CDR3 proteins one per entry, DNA excluded. The clone table shows about 90,000 distinct CDR3 sequences, with the ten largest holding about 1%. The sequencing sample was made of naive CXCR3- CD8+ T cells from blood. Subset meaning: CD45RO-CCR7+CD27+CD95- naive CD8+ T cells lacking CXCR3 (TNR3-). These receptors originate from a human donor in good health. Some clones in this sample may be carry-over from other donors' samples.

CDR3: CASSPDPGQNTEAFF. J is TRBJ1-1 and V is TRBV7-8; absent DNA, TCRdb's TRBD1 call cannot be checked. This CDR3 region has 15 residues. CDR1 and CDR2 (germline): SGHVS, FQNEAQ.

The chain combines TRBV5-1 with TRBJ1-5; absent DNA, TCRdb's TRBD1 call cannot be checked. The CDR3 length is 16 residues. The germline gives CDR1 SGHRS, CDR2 YFSETQ. This CDR3 reads CASSLVGGASNQPQHF.

The gene calls are TRBV20-1 and TRBJ2-3. Germline CDR1 DFQATT, CDR2 SNEGSKA (reference sequence). The CDR3 is made up of 12 amino acids. This CDR3 reads CSARDWPDTQYF.

The rearrangement joins TRBV15 to TRBJ1-1; TCRdb reports TRBD1, a call that lacks DNA to check it against. Germline loops: CDR1 LNHNV, CDR2 YYDKDF (reference sequence). There are 13 residues in the CDR3. CDR3 protein: CATSGGADFEAFF.

The chain joins TRBV6-5 to TRBJ2-1; TCRdb reports TRBD2, a call that lacks DNA to check it against. This CDR3 contains 15 residues. Germline V CDR1 and CDR2: MNHEY, SVGAGI. CDR3 residues: CASSPQSGRPDEQFF.

V gene TRBV7-9 combines with J gene TRBJ2-7. The CDR3 extends over 11 amino acids. Germline CDR1 is SEHNR and CDR2 is FQNEAQ (reference sequence). CDR3 sequence: CASSLLHEQYF.

The CDR3 protein is CATSGTDRRNYGYTF. The chain recombines TRBV15 with TRBJ1-2; with no DNA, the TCRdb D assignment of TRBD1 cannot be verified. The CDR3 has 15 residues. Germline V gene data show CDR1 as LNHNV and CDR2 as YYDKDF (reference sequence).